This T cell receptor beta chain was captured by sequencing in a study of T cell repertoires in cytomegalovirus infection. Study context: Both a matching HLA type and CMV infection were indicated by public TCR beta signatures.

Findings and limits, study-wide: The ex vivo response was dominated by HLA-C-restricted CMV-specific TCR beta clonotypes. The cumulative frequency of public TCR beta families distinguished individuals who carried CMV together with the relevant HLA.

One entry per CDR3 protein, called by TCRdb with MiXCR from the reads. The sample lists 49,000 or so distinct CDR3 sequences, roughly a fifth seen once, with 53% in the top ten. Comment on this clonotype: Antigen: not known.

Looked up from germline, CDR1 is LNHNV and CDR2 is YYDKDF (reference sequence). The length of the CDR3 is 14 residues. V was cut by 0 bases and J by 5 bases, with 7 bases left in between. Here the sequenced sample was CD8+ T cells from cultured PBMCs, taken from culture after CMV antigen stimulation. The origin of this receptor is a human donor in good health (CMV status not recorded). Some clones in this sample may be carry-over from other donors' samples. The chain combines TRBV15 with TRBJ2-2, with unresolved D. CDR3 bases: TGTGCCACCAGCAGAGATATGGGGACCGGGGAGCTGTTTTTT. This gives the protein CATSRDMGTGELFF.